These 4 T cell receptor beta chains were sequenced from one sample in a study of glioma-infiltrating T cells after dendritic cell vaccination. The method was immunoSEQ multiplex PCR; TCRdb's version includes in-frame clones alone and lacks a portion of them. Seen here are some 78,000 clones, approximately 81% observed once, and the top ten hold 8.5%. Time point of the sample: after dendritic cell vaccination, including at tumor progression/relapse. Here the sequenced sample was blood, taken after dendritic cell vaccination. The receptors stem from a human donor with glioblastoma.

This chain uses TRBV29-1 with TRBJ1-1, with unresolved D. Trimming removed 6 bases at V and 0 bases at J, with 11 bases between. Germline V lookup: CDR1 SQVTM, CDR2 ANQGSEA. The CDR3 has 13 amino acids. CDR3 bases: TGCAGCGTGGAGGGAAAATTGAACACTGAAGCTTTCTTT. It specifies CSVEGKLNTEAFF. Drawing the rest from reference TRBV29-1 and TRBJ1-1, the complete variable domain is SAVISQKPSRDICQRGTSLTIQCQVDSQVTMMFWYRQQPGQSLTLIATANQGSEATYESGFVIDKFPISRPNLTFSTLTVSNMSPEDSSIYLCSVEGKLNTEAFFGQGTRLTVV.

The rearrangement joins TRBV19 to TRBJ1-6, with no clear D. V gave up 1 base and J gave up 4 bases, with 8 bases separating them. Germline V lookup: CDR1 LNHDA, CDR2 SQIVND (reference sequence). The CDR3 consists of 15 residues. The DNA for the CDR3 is TGTGCCAGTAGTATAGCTCAGGATTATAATTCACCCCTCCACTTT. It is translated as CASSIAQDYNSPLHF.

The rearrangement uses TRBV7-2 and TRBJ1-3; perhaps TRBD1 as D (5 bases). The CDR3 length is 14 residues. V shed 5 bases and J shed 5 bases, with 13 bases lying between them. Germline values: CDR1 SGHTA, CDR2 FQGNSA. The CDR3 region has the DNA TGTGCCAGCAGCCCAGGCGGGGCTCGAAACACCATATATTTT. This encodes CASSPGGARNTIYF.

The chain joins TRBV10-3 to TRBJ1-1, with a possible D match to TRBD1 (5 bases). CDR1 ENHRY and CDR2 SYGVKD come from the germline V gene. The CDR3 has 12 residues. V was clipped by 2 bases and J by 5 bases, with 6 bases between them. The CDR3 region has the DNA TGTGCCATCAGTGAGGGGGGGACTGAAGCTTTCTTT. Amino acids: CAISEGGTEAFF.